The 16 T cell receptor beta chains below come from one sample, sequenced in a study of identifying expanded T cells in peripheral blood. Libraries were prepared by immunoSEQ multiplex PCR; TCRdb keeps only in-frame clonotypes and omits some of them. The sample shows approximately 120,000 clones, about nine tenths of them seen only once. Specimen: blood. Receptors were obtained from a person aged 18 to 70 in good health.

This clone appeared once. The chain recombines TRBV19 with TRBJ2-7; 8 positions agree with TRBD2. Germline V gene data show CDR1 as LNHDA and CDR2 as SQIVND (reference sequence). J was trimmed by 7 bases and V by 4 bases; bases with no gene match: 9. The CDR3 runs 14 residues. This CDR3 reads CASSSAGGLAEQYF. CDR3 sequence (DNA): TGTGCCAGTAGTAGTGCGGGGGGATTGGCGGAGCAGTACTTC.

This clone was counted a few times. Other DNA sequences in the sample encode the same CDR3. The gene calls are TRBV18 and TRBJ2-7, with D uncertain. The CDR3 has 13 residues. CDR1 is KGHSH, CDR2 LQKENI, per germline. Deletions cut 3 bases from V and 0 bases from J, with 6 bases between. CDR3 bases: TGTGCCAGCTCACCTGCGGTCTCCTACGAGCAGTACTTC. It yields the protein CASSPAVSYEQYF. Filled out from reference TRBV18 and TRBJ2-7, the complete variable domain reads NAGVMQNPRHLVRRRGQEARLRCSPMKGHSHVYWYRQLPEEGLKFMVYLQKENIIDESGMPKERFSAEFPKEGPSILRIQQVVRGDSAAYFCASSPAVSYEQYFGPGTRLTVT.

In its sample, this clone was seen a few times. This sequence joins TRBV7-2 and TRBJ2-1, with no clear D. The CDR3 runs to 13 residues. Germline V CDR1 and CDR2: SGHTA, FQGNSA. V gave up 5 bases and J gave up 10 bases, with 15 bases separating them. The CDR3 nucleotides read TGTGCCAGCAGCGTCGACGGGTTCGGAGAGCAGTTCTTC. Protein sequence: CASSVDGFGEQFF.

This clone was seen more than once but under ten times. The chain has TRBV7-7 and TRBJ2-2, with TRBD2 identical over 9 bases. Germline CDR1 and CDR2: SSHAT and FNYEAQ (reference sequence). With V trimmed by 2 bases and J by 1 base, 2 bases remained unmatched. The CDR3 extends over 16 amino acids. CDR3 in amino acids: CASSLLAGENTGELFF. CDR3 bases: TGTGCCAGCAGCTTATTAGCGGGAGAGAACACCGGGGAGCTGTTTTTT.

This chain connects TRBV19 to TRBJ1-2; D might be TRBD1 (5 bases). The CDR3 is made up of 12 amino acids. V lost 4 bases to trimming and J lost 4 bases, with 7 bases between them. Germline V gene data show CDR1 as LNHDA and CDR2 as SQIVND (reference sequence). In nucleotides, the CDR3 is TGTGCCAGTAGTAGACAGTCCTATGGCTACACCTTC. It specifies CASSRQSYGYTF.

CDR3 in DNA: TGTGCCAGCAGTTTAGCAAACACCGGGGAGCTGTTTTTT. As protein: CASSLANTGELFF. The rearrangement joins TRBV6-5 to TRBJ2-2; D is undetermined. V lost 4 bases to trimming and J lost 2 bases, with 5 bases between them. Per germline, CDR1 MNHEY and CDR2 SVGAGI. The CDR3 has 13 amino acids.

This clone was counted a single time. Here the CDR3 reads CASSSPPGLDQETQYF. Written as DNA, the CDR3 is TGTGCCAGCAGTTCACCCCCCGGGCTCGATCAAGAGACCCAGTACTTC. The V and J genes are TRBV27 and TRBJ2-5; D gene ambiguous. The germline gives CDR1 MNHEY, CDR2 SMNVEV (reference sequence). The CDR3 has 16 residues. Trimming stripped 4 bases from V and 2 bases from J, with 17 bases between.

CDR3 residues: CASSKVAGASEQFF. DNA of the CDR3: TGCGCCAGCAGTAAAGTAGCGGGAGCGAGCGAGCAGTTCTTC. The V call is TRBV10-1, the J call TRBJ2-1; TRBD2 agrees at 9 bases. Unmatched junction bases numbered 9, after V lost 5 bases and J lost 10 bases. The germline V gene has CDR1 WNHNN and CDR2 SYGVQD (reference sequence). The CDR3 loop spans 14 amino acids.

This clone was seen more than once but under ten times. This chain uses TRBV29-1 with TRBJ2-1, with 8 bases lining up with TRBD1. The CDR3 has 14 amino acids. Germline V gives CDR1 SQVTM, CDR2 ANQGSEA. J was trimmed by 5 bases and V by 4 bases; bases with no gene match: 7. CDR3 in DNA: TGCAGCGTTGTGGCAGGGGGCTTCCACAATGAGCAGTTCTTC. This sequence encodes CSVVAGGFHNEQFF.

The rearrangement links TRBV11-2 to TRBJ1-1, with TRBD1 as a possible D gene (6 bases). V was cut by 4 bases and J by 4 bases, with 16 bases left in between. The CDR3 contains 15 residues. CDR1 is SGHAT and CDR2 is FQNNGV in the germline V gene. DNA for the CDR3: TGTGCCAGCAGCTACTTACCGGGACATACCACTGAAGCTTTCTTT. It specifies CASSYLPGHTTEAFF.

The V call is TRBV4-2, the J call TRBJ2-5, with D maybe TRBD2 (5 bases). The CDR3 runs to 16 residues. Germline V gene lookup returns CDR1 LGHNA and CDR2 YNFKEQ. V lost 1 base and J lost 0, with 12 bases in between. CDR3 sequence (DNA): TGTGCCAGCAGCCAAGCGGGATCGTCCAACCAAGAGACCCAGTACTTC. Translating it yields CASSQAGSSNQETQYF.

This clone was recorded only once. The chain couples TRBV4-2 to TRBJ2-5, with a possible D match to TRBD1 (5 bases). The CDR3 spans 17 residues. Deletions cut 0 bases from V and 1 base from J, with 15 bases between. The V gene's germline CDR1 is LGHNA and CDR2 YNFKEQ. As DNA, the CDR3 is TGTGCCAGCAGCCAAGAGTCGACCGGTGGGGCCCAAGAGACCCAGTACTTC. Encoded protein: CASSQESTGGAQETQYF.

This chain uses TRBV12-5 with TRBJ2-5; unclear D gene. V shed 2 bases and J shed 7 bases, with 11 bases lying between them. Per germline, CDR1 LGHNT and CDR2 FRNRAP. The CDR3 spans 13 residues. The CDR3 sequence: CASGLQNPGTQYF. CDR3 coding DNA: TGTGCTAGTGGTTTGCAAAACCCGGGGACCCAGTACTTC.

The CDR3: CASSLDGPFEQYF. In DNA form, the CDR3 reads TGTGCCAGCAGCTTAGACGGACCGTTCGAGCAGTACTTC. This chain connects TRBV7-9 to TRBJ2-7, with unresolved D. The CDR3 spans 13 residues. CDR1 and CDR2 (germline): SEHNR, FQNEAQ (reference sequence). The V end lost 1 base, the J end lost 6 bases, and 10 bases lay between the germline ends.

CDR3 loop: CASSQGQGANYGYTF. CDR3 nucleotides: TGTGCCAGCAGCCAAGGACAGGGAGCTAACTATGGCTACACCTTC. The V call is TRBV4-2, the J call TRBJ1-2; 7 positions match TRBD1. This CDR3 spans 15 amino acids. Unmatched junction bases numbered 2, after V lost 1 base and J lost 0 bases. Per the germline V gene, CDR1 is LGHNA and CDR2 is YNFKEQ.

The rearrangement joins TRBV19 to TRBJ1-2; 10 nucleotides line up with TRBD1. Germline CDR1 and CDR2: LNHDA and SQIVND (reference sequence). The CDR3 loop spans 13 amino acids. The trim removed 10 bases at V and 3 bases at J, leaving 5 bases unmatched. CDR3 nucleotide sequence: TGTGCCACGGGGGGACAGGGGTACTATGGCTACACCTTC. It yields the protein CATGGQGYYGYTF.